These 9 T cell receptor beta chains came from one sample sequenced in a study of shared clonotypes between healthy human individuals. Using immunoSEQ multiplex PCR, the repertoire was profiled, and TCRdb retains in-frame clones only, with some absent. There are hundreds of thousands of clones in the sample; 70% to 75% occur only once, and 8% to 13% lies in the top ten. Sequences were obtained from memory CD4+ T cells sorted from blood. Subset reported: CD45RA-negative fraction. All receptors derive from a young man in good health.

The CDR3, as DNA: TGTGTCAGAAGCACCCGGACAGGGGAGGGGGACACTGAAGCTTTCTTT. It codes for CVRSTRTGEGDTEAFF. This chain links TRBV7-5 with TRBJ1-1; the D segment call TRBD1 is taken from the table without a DNA check. TRBV7-5 is classified as a pseudogene. The CDR3 contains 16 residues.

This chain connects TRBV28 to TRBJ2-3, with TRBD2 matching over 12 bases. Germline CDR1 reads MDHEN; CDR2 reads SYDVKM. The CDR3 extends over 16 amino acids. V shed 4 bases, J shed 3 bases, and the junction held 5 bases outside the gene matches. The CDR3 sequence is CASSSTSGRITDTQYF. CDR3 bases: TGTGCCAGCAGTTCAACTAGCGGGAGGATAACAGATACGCAGTATTTT.

This chain connects TRBV30 to TRBJ1-1; D is possibly TRBD1 (5 bases). Trimming removed 5 bases from V and 2 bases from J, with 9 bases in between. Germline V gene lookup returns CDR1 GTSNPN and CDR2 SVGIG (reference sequence). The CDR3 sequence is 12 residues long. CDR3: CAWGGDNTEAFF. The CDR3 DNA is TGTGCCTGGGGGGGGGATAACACTGAAGCTTTCTTT.

The chain joins TRBV29-1 to TRBJ2-7; the D gene is possibly TRBD1 (6 bases). The V gene's germline CDR1 is SQVTM and CDR2 ANQGSEA. V dropped 6 bases and J dropped 0 bases, with 9 bases sitting between them. This CDR3 contains 12 residues. The CDR3 loop reads CSVLDSSYEQYF. For the CDR3, the DNA is TGCAGCGTCCTGGACAGCTCCTACGAGCAGTACTTC.

The J gene is TRBJ2-7, the V gene TRBV5-1, with a tentative D call TRBD2 (6 bases). Trimming removed 4 bases at V and 3 bases at J, with 14 bases between. The CDR3 totals 14 residues. Germline lookup yields CDR1 SGHRS and CDR2 YFSETQ. Here the CDR3 DNA reads TGCGCCAGCAGCCTTGGGGACTCACGCTACGAGCAGTACTTC. It is translated as CASSLGDSRYEQYF.

V gene TRBV14 combines with J gene TRBJ2-3; tentatively, D is TRBD2 (5 bases). Trimming took off 0 bases at V and 6 bases at J, with 19 bases between the two ends. This CDR3 contains 17 residues. The germline V gene encodes CDR1 SGHDN and CDR2 FVKESK. CDR3 in DNA: TGTGCCAGCAGCCAAGATCTTGTACTAGGCGCAGAGGATACGCAGTATTTT. Translating it yields CASSQDLVLGAEDTQYF.

The V gene is TRBV7-9, the J gene TRBJ2-1, with D maybe TRBD2 (5 bases). Germline assignment: CDR1 SEHNR and CDR2 FQNEAQ (reference sequence). With 5 bases removed from V and 12 bases from J, the gap between germline ends came to 14 bases. This CDR3 has 12 residues. The CDR3 DNA reads as TGTGCCAGCAGCAACCTCGCTCGGGGGCAGTTCTTC. It is translated as CASSNLARGQFF. The variable domain in full, completed from reference TRBV7-9 and TRBJ2-1, reads DTGVSQNPRHKITKRGQNVTFRCDPISEHNRLYWYRQTLGQGPEFLTYFQNEAQLEKSRLLSDRFSAERPKGSFSTLEIQRTEQGDSAMYLCASSNLARGQFFGPGTRLTVL.

This clone was observed a few times. This chain connects TRBV5-4 to TRBJ2-1; possibly TRBD2 for D (6 bases). V was shortened by 2 bases and J by 4 bases, with 16 bases between the two germline ends. This CDR3 has 16 amino acids. Per germline, CDR1 SGHNT and CDR2 YYREEE (reference sequence). The CDR3 nucleotides are TGTGCCAGCAGCTTAGGACTACCGAACAAGTACAATGAGCAGTTCTTC. Protein sequence: CASSLGLPNKYNEQFF.

CDR3 loop: CASSLGSAAGVEQYF. The CDR3 nucleotides are TGTGCCAGCAGCTTAGGGTCGGCTGCGGGCGTCGAGCAGTACTTC. This chain connects TRBV7-8 to TRBJ2-7, with a tentative D call TRBD2 (5 bases). The CDR3 runs to 15 residues. Deletions cut 1 base from V and 6 bases from J, with 16 bases between. Germline V lookup: CDR1 SGHVS, CDR2 FQNEAQ.